The rows below give T cell receptor beta chains drawn from one sample of a study of blood T cell repertoires in COVID-19. Produced via immunoSEQ multiplex PCR; TCRdb's table is partial and in-frame only. The repertoire consists of about 300,000 clones, with 85% to 90% occurring once and the leading ten covering less than 11%. Material: PBMCs or T cells enriched from blood (not recorded which). All receptors derive from a young woman who had recovered from COVID-19. Both conserved end residues are part of each CDR3. D genes are given only for firm matches. Expanded clones get a size class; other rows say once, few or many, or leave the size out.

v_gene,abundance,d_gene,j_gene,CDR3nt,CDR3aa
TRBV9,NA,NA,TRBJ2-2,TGTGCCAGCAGCGCGAGTAACAGGGTATCAGGGACCGGGGAGCTGTTTTTT,CASSASNRVSGTGELFF
TRBV25-1,NA,NA,TRBJ1-2,TGTGCCAGCAGTTGGCGGGTTAACTATGGCTACACCTTC,CASSWRVNYGYTF
TRBV25-1,NA,TRBD2,TRBJ2-7,TGTGCCAGCAGTGGGGTTAGGCGGGAGGGCTCCTACGAGCAGTACTTC,CASSGVRREGSYEQYF
TRBV7-9,NA,TRBD2,TRBJ2-1,TGTGCCAGCAGCTTAGCTGCTAGCGGGAGCAATGAGCAGTTCTTC,CASSLAASGSNEQFF
TRBV18,NA,NA,TRBJ2-5,TGTGCCAGCTCACCACAAACAGGGAAAGAGACCCAGTACTTC,CASSPQTGKETQYF
TRBV7-9,NA,TRBD1,TRBJ1-1,TGTGCCAGCAGAACAGGGGGTGAAGCTTTCTTT,CASRTGGEAFF
TRBV19,once,NA,TRBJ1-1,TGTGCCAGTAGTACCCGTAACAGGGTCCAGAACACTGAAGCTTTCTTT,CASSTRNRVQNTEAFF
TRBV6-1,NA,TRBD1,TRBJ2-7,TGTGCCAGCAGTGAATACTCGACAGGGGGGCTTTACGAGCAGTACTTC,CASSEYSTGGLYEQYF
TRBV7-7,NA,TRBD2,TRBJ2-7,TGTGCCAGCAGCCCTGGACTAGCTCACTCCTACGAGCAGTACTTC,CASSPGLAHSYEQYF
TRBV5-1,once,TRBD2,TRBJ2-5,TGCGCCAGCAGCCCCGGGACTAGCGGCCTCCAAGAGACCCAGTACTTC,CASSPGTSGLQETQYF
TRBV4-1,NA,TRBD1,TRBJ1-4,TGCGCCAGCAGCCAAGATATGGGACAGCCTAATGAAAAACTGTTTTTT,CASSQDMGQPNEKLFF
TRBV30,NA,NA,TRBJ1-4,TGTGCCTGGAGGACGGGTGAAAAACTGTTTTTT,CAWRTGEKLFF
TRBV19,NA,NA,TRBJ1-6,TGTGCCAGTAGTGAGAGCTCCTATAATTCACCCCTCCACTTT,CASSESSYNSPLHF
TRBV29-1,many,TRBD1,TRBJ1-2,TGCAGCGTAGGGGACAGGGGCAACTATGGCTACACCTTC,CSVGDRGNYGYTF
TRBV10-1,NA,TRBD1,TRBJ2-7,TGCGCCAGCAGTACGGGACAGGGTACGCCGCCTAGCTTC,CASSTGQGTPPSF
TRBV7-9,NA,NA,TRBJ1-3,TGTGCCAGCAGCTTAGACGGTTGGGGCAGGGTCGGAAACACCATATATTTT,CASSLDGWGRVGNTIYF
TRBV3-1/TRBV3-2,once,TRBD2,TRBJ2-3,TGTGCCAGCTCACCTAGCGGGAGCACAGATACGCAGTATTTT,CASSPSGSTDTQYF
TRBV5-6,NA,NA,TRBJ2-3,TGTGCCAGCAGCTTCTCCACAGATACGCAGTATTTT,CASSFSTDTQYF
TRBV5-1,NA,TRBD1,TRBJ2-1,TGCGCCAGCAGCTTCGGACAGGGGAACAATGAGCAGTTCTTC,CASSFGQGNNEQFF
TRBV28,NA,NA,TRBJ2-1,TGTGCCAGCAGCGCGGGACCAGGCTCCTACAATGAGCAGTTCTTC,CASSAGPGSYNEQFF
TRBV28,NA,TRBD1,TRBJ2-7,TGTGCCAGCGGGACAGGGGCACGCGAGCAGTACTTC,CASGTGAREQYF
TRBV5-6,once,TRBD2,TRBJ2-2,TGTGCCAGCAGCCCGGGACTAGCGGGGGGCCTTCCCGGGGAGCTGTTTTTT,CASSPGLAGGLPGELFF
TRBV12-3/TRBV12-4,NA,TRBD2,TRBJ2-7,TGTGCCAGCAGACTAGCGGGGACCTACGAGCAGTACTTC,CASRLAGTYEQYF
TRBV5-1,NA,NA,TRBJ1-3,TGCGCCAGCAGCTCTAGGGGTCTCTCTGGAAACACCATATATTTT,CASSSRGLSGNTIYF
TRBV4-1,NA,NA,TRBJ1-1,TGCGCCAGCAGCCAAGGACAGAGAAACACTGAAGCTTTCTTT,CASSQGQRNTEAFF
TRBV5-1,NA,TRBD2,TRBJ2-3,TGCGCCAGCAGCTTAGGTAGCGGGGGGTTTCGCACAGATACGCAGTATTTT,CASSLGSGGFRTDTQYF
TRBV4-1,NA,NA,TRBJ2-4,TGCGCCAGCAGCCGTGGAACAGGGGAGGTAGCCAAAAACATTCAGTACTTC,CASSRGTGEVAKNIQYF
TRBV18,once,NA,TRBJ2-7,TGTGCCAGCTCACCACTAACTAGTTCCTACGAGCAGTACTTC,CASSPLTSSYEQYF
TRBV28,NA,TRBD1,TRBJ2-7,TGTGCCAGCAGACAGGGGTTCGCCGAGCAGTACTTC,CASRQGFAEQYF
TRBV9,NA,TRBD1,TRBJ1-2,TGTGCCAGCAGCTTAGGGGGACAGGCTAACTATGGCTACACCTTC,CASSLGGQANYGYTF
TRBV28,NA,NA,TRBJ1-5,TGTGCCAGCAGTTTCCTGGCAGGTAGCAATCAGCCCCAGCATTTT,CASSFLAGSNQPQHF
TRBV13,NA,NA,TRBJ2-7,TGTGCCAGCAGCTTACGGGAGTTGGGATACGAGCAGTACTTC,CASSLRELGYEQYF
TRBV11-2,NA,NA,TRBJ1-1,TGTGCCAGCAGCTCCGGACAGTTCATGAACACTGAAGCTTTCTTT,CASSSGQFMNTEAFF
TRBV10-3,NA,TRBD1,TRBJ1-5,TGTGCCATCAGTGAGATGGGACAGGGGGGGTCCGGGCCCCAGCATTTT,CAISEMGQGGSGPQHF
TRBV28,NA,NA,TRBJ1-1,TGTGCCAGCAGTTTAAGCCATCCCTTCACTGAAGCTTTCTTT,CASSLSHPFTEAFF
TRBV29-1,NA,TRBD1,TRBJ1-2,TGCAGCGTCGAAGACAGGGTGTACTATGGCTACACCTTC,CSVEDRVYYGYTF
TRBV5-1,NA,NA,TRBJ2-2,TGCGCCAGCAGCACCCAGGGGTATGGGGTCACCGGGGAGCTGTTTTTT,CASSTQGYGVTGELFF
TRBV10-2,NA,TRBD1,TRBJ1-1,TGCGCCAGCAGTGTGAGGGCCACAGGGGGCGACACTGAAGCTTTCTTT,CASSVRATGGDTEAFF
TRBV6-5,NA,NA,TRBJ2-7,TGTGCCAGCAGTTTGACAGGTAGCTCCTACGAGCAGTACTTC,CASSLTGSSYEQYF
TRBV2,once,NA,TRBJ1-5,TGTGCCAGCAGCCTCGGACAGAGGGTTCAGCCCCAGCATTTT,CASSLGQRVQPQHF
TRBV19,NA,NA,TRBJ1-6,TGTGCCAGTACCCCGGTAGAGGGAGTGGATTCACCCCTCCACTTT,CASTPVEGVDSPLHF